The rows below give T cell receptor beta chains drawn from one sample of a study of T cell clonotyping in hematopoietic cell transplantation. Repertoires were generated with immunoSEQ multiplex PCR, while TCRdb's copy carries only in-frame clones and drops some. The data contain about 50,000 clones, 85% to 90% of them singletons. The sequencing here drew on peripheral blood mononuclear cells, taken before stem cell transplant. Source of these receptors: a man aged 60-69 years with biphenotypic leukemia. Some clones in this sample may be carry-over from other donors' samples. Both conserved end residues are part of each CDR3. The D gene is left open where the match is weak. The size entry is marked missing in some rows and otherwise reads once, few, many or a size class.

v_call	d_call	clone_size	j_call	cdr3_nt	cdr3_aa
TRBV11-2	-	-	TRBJ1-1	TGTGCCAGCAGTCTTAGTGCCCTTAACACTGAAGCTTTCTTT	CASSLSALNTEAFF
TRBV4-1	TRBD1	-	TRBJ1-2	TGCGCCAGCAGCCGCGGACAGGGGGCCCCGAAGAACTATGGCTACACCTTC	CASSRGQGAPKNYGYTF
TRBV19	-	-	TRBJ1-5	TGTGCCAGTACCCTTCAGGGAGTTCAGCCCCAGCATTTT	CASTLQGVQPQHF
TRBV19	-	once	TRBJ1-5	TGTGCCAGTAGTATTGGACGGAGGAATCAGCCCCAGCATTTT	CASSIGRRNQPQHF
TRBV20-1	-	-	TRBJ2-5	TGCAGTGCTAGAGTTGAGACCCAGTACTTC	CSARVETQYF
TRBV5-1	-	once	TRBJ1-1	TGCGCCAGCAGCTTCGGAGCAGGGAGTGGCACTGAAGCTTTCTTT	CASSFGAGSGTEAFF
TRBV5-1	-	-	TRBJ2-3	TGCGCCAGCAGCTTGGGTGCCACCACAGATACGCAGTATTTT	CASSLGATTDTQYF
TRBV4-2	-	-	TRBJ1-2	TGTGCCAGCAGCCTGGGACCCAGGTATGGCTACACCTTC	CASSLGPRYGYTF
TRBV5-1	TRBD1	-	TRBJ1-1	TGCGCCAGCAGCACCTCACAGGGGGCGCAGGCTTTCTTT	CASSTSQGAQAFF
TRBV5-6	-	-	TRBJ2-2	TGTGCCAGCAGCTCCCTCGCCCGCATGAGCCCGAACACCGGGGAGCTGTTTTTT	CASSSLARMSPNTGELFF
TRBV2	-	-	TRBJ2-2	TGTGCCACCCGAGACGGCACCGGGGAGCTGTTTTTT	CATRDGTGELFF
TRBV28	TRBD2	-	TRBJ2-1	TGTGCCAGCAGTAGCTGGGAGGGCAATGAGCAGTTCTTC	CASSSWEGNEQFF
TRBV19	-	-	TRBJ1-5	TGTGCCAATAGCCCTGGACAGACATATCAGCCCCAGCATTTT	CANSPGQTYQPQHF
TRBV10-3	TRBD1	-	TRBJ1-1	TGTGCCACCGAGGAGAGACAGGGGGCGCGTGATACGAACACTGAAGCTTTCTTT	CATEERQGARDTNTEAFF
TRBV4-1	TRBD2	-	TRBJ2-7	TGCGCCAGCAGCCAAGAACTAGCGGGAGTTGTCTACGAGCAGTACTTC	CASSQELAGVVYEQYF
TRBV25-1	-	-	TRBJ2-3	TGTGCCAGCAGTACCGAGATAGATACGCAGTATTTT	CASSTEIDTQYF
TRBV27	-	-	TRBJ1-4	TGTGCCAGCACCCGGGATTTTGAAAAACTGTTTTTT	CASTRDFEKLFF
TRBV6-5	TRBD2	-	TRBJ2-7	TGTGCCAGCAGAGAACGAGCGGGAAGATCCTACGAGCAGTACTTC	CASRERAGRSYEQYF
TRBV28	-	-	TRBJ1-2	TGTGCCACATACCTCTCCAGACAGGCCGTTAACTATGGCTACACCTTC	CATYLSRQAVNYGYTF
TRBV29-1	TRBD1	-	TRBJ2-7	TGCAGCGTTCAACATACGACCGGGACAGGACTAATAGGGGTCGAGCAGTACTTC	CSVQHTTGTGLIGVEQYF
TRBV28	TRBD2	-	TRBJ2-7	TGTGCCAGCATTGGGGGTTCGGGGACTAGCTTCCTCCCGAGCTCCTACGAGCAGTACTTC	CASIGGSGTSFLPSSYEQYF
TRBV30	-	-	TRBJ2-2	TGTGTTCTCCAGGTGGGCTCCAGGGGCACCGGGGAGCTGTTTTTT	CVLQVGSRGTGELFF
TRBV2	-	-	TRBJ1-5	TGTGCCAGCAGTGACATAGGACGGAGCAATCAGCCCCAGCATTTT	CASSDIGRSNQPQHF
TRBV30	-	-	TRBJ2-7	TGTGCCTGGAGTGTACTGCCCGGTTATGGGGAGCAGTACTTC	CAWSVLPGYGEQYF
TRBV6-5	-	few	TRBJ1-5	TGTGCCAGCAGTTACAAGGCCAATCAGCCCCAGCATTTT	CASSYKANQPQHF
TRBV28	-	once	TRBJ2-1	TGTGCCAGCAGTTCAACACAGTTCTACTCCTACAATGAGCAGTTCTTC	CASSSTQFYSYNEQFF
TRBV30	TRBD1	-	TRBJ1-5	TGTGCCTGGAATAACAGGGGTAACCAGCCCCAGCATTTT	CAWNNRGNQPQHF